These 6 T cell receptor beta chains came from one sample sequenced in a study of shared clonotypes between healthy human individuals. The table came from immunoSEQ multiplex PCR; TCRdb's copy has only in-frame clones and leaves some out. The sample records about 2.4 million clones, approximately 93% being singletons. The sample comprised naive CD4+ T cells from PBMCs. Stated subset: CD45RA+ positively selected. Receptors were obtained from a man younger than 35 in good health. Some clones in this sample may be carry-over from other donors' samples.

About this clone itself: This may arise from a read error, as a much more abundant clone is one base away. This sample includes further DNA sequences coding for the same CDR3. The chain joins TRBV28 to TRBJ2-7, with unresolved D. Trimming took off 5 bases at V and 2 bases at J, with 4 bases between the two ends. The CDR3 extends over 11 amino acids. Germline V gene sequence: CDR1 MDHEN, CDR2 SYDVKM. CDR3 in DNA: TGTGCCAGCAGTGTAGCCTACGAGCAGTACTTC. Its translation: CASSVAYEQYF.

This clone has just one count. The chain is built from TRBV5-4 and TRBJ2-7, with a tentative D call TRBD2 (5 bases). The CDR3 runs 14 residues. V lost 0 bases and J lost 6, with 13 bases in between. Germline V gene lookup returns CDR1 SGHNT and CDR2 YYREEE (reference sequence). The CDR3 spells CASSLAARVSEQYF. The CDR3 DNA is TGTGCCAGCAGCTTGGCCGCGAGGGTGAGCGAGCAGTACTTC. The entire variable domain, with the rest obtained from reference TRBV5-4 and TRBJ2-7, is as follows: ETGVTQSPTHLIKTRGQQVTLRCSSQSGHNTVSWYQQALGQGPQFIFQYYREEENGRGNFPPRFSGLQFPNYSSELNVNALELDDSALYLCASSLAARVSEQYFGPGTRLTVT.

The V gene is TRBV6-5, the J gene TRBJ1-2; 9 bases line up with TRBD1. Germline V gives CDR1 MNHEY, CDR2 SVGAGI. Trimming cost V 4 bases and J 2 bases; bases outside gene matches: 2. The CDR3 is made up of 14 amino acids. In DNA, the CDR3 is TGTGCCAGCAGTTCCGGGACAGGGAACTATGGCTACACCTTC. Its protein product is CASSSGTGNYGYTF.

This clone is a singleton in its sample. This chain connects TRBV28 to TRBJ2-3, with 7 bases lining up with TRBD2. Germline V gene sequence: CDR1 MDHEN, CDR2 SYDVKM. The V segment lost 5 bases and the J segment 1 base; nucleotides outside the gene matches: 12. The CDR3 sequence is 17 residues long. Written as DNA, the CDR3 is TGTGCCAGCAGTCCCGGGGGGTCCCTCGGGGGCACAGATACGCAGTATTTT. Protein sequence: CASSPGGSLGGTDTQYF. Complete variable domain (other parts from reference TRBV28 and TRBJ2-3): DVKVTQSSRYLVKRTGEKVFLECVQDMDHENMFWYRQDPGLGLRLIYFSYDVKMKEKGDIPEGYSVSREKKERFSLILESASTNQTSMYLCASSPGGSLGGTDTQYFGPGTRLTVL.

The chain has TRBV15 and TRBJ2-1, with D perhaps matching TRBD1 or TRBD2 (5 bases each). CDR3 length equals 15 residues. Trimming took off 0 bases at V and 6 bases at J, with 12 bases between the two ends. Germline V gene lookup returns CDR1 LNHNV and CDR2 YYDKDF (reference sequence). The CDR3 DNA reads as TGTGCCACCAGCAGAGATAATGGGACGCCCAATGAGCAGTTCTTC. Residues: CATSRDNGTPNEQFF.

The CDR3 DNA reads TGTGCCAGCAGTGAATCGGGGGGAAACACTGAAGCTTTCTTT. Protein product: CASSESGGNTEAFF. J is TRBJ1-1 and V is TRBV6-4; D is perhaps TRBD1 (5 bases). The CDR3 consists of 14 residues. V was cut by 3 bases and J by 2 bases, with 10 bases left in between. Germline V gene lookup returns CDR1 MRHNA and CDR2 SNTAGT.